What follows are 9 T cell receptor beta chains derived from one specimen sequenced in a study of T-cell reconstitution after alpha-beta-depleted transplantation in children. A library of TCRbeta sequences, prepared with unique molecular identifiers, was generated. TCRdb independently ran MiXCR on the PCR reads; one entry per CDR3 protein. In the table there are roughly 350,000 distinct CDR3 sequences, over 9% of which are singletons. The material was PBMCs from the stem cell graft donor, obtained from the stem cell graft. The source of these receptors is a human donor who donated a stem cell graft to a child with acute lymphoblastic leukemia.

This clonotype was seen repeatedly, ten times or more. The CDR3 sequence: CASSQESEAFF. For the CDR3, the DNA is TGCGCCAGCAGCCAGGAGAGTGAAGCTTTCTTT. V is TRBV5-1 and J is TRBJ1-1; D remains ambiguous. Germline values: CDR1 SGHRS, CDR2 YFSETQ. Trimming stripped 4 bases from V and 7 bases from J, with 8 bases between. The CDR3 sequence is 11 residues long.

The rearrangement uses TRBV3-1 and TRBJ2-1; no clear D gene. The V and J ends lost 4 bases and 8 bases respectively, with 15 bases between them. The CDR3 covers 14 residues. CDR1 LGHDT and CDR2 YNNKEL come from the germline V gene (reference sequence). The CDR3 protein is CASSPSFLNDEQFF. The CDR3 nucleotides are TGTGCCAGCAGCCCCTCCTTTCTTAACGATGAGCAGTTCTTC.

This clonotype has just a few counts. The chain carries TRBV10-3 and TRBJ2-3, with unresolved D. The length of the CDR3 is 15 residues. Germline CDR1 ENHRY, CDR2 SYGVKD. V gave up 1 base and J gave up 2 bases, with 10 bases separating them. The CDR3 here is CAISEFRFDTDTQYF. CDR3 bases: TGTGCCATCAGTGAGTTTAGGTTCGACACAGATACGCAGTATTTT.

This clonotype was detected only a few times. This sequence joins TRBV6-2 or TRBV6-3 and TRBJ1-1; 11 bases fit TRBD1. The germline V gene has CDR1 MNHEY and CDR2 SVGEGT. This CDR3 has 15 amino acids. The J segment lost 0 bases and the V segment lost 7 bases, leaving 4 bases of the junction unmatched. The CDR3 bases are TGTGCCAGCACGAAGGACAGGGGGCTGAACACTGAAGCTTTCTTT. Translated: CASTKDRGLNTEAFF.

There are many counts of this clonotype. The CDR3 DNA sequence: TGTGCCAGCAGCTTACGGACTTATGGAAACACCATATATTTT. Translation: CASSLRTYGNTIYF. The V call is TRBV11-1, the J call TRBJ1-3; D not certain. The CDR3 is 14 amino acids. Germline lookup yields CDR1 SGHAT and CDR2 FQDESV (reference sequence). Trimming left V 2 bases short and J 3 bases short, with 8 bases between.

This clonotype was seen a handful of times. This sequence joins TRBV5-1 and TRBJ2-2; D is ambiguous. This CDR3 has 16 amino acids. Germline CDR1 SGHRS, CDR2 YFSETQ. Between the trimmed V and J ends, which lost 4 bases and 3 bases, there was a span of 16 bases. CDR3 sequence (DNA): TGCGCCAGCAGCAACAGCGCGGCAGGACACACCGGGGAGCTGTTTTTT. Its protein product is CASSNSAAGHTGELFF.

The chain couples TRBV9 to TRBJ2-1; D remains unclear. Germline V gives CDR1 SGDLS, CDR2 YYNGEE. V shed 1 base and J shed 6 bases, with 5 bases lying between them. The CDR3 has 12 amino acids. CDR3 DNA sequence: TGTGCCAGCAGCGTAAACTTCAATGAGCAGTTCTTC. This sequence encodes CASSVNFNEQFF.

This clonotype was seen ten or more times. Its ends do not fully match the called genes, so a read error is possible. V gene TRBV11-2 combines with J gene TRBJ2-4, with TRBD1 matching over 7 bases. This CDR3 has 14 amino acids. The germline V gene has CDR1 SGHAT and CDR2 FQNNGV. The CDR3 reads CASSFRTGKDIQYF. DNA for the CDR3: TGTGCCAGCAGCTTTAGGACAGGCAAAGACATTCAGTACTTC.

The sample holds one count of this clonotype. This chain joins TRBV6-2 or TRBV6-3 and TRBJ2-7, with no clear D. The CDR3 contains 13 residues. The germline gives CDR1 MNHEY, CDR2 SVGEGT. Trimming took off 4 bases at V and 0 bases at J, with 7 bases between the two ends. The CDR3 sequence is CASSSHYSYEQYF. The CDR3 nucleotides are TGTGCCAGCAGTTCTCACTACTCCTACGAGCAGTACTTC.